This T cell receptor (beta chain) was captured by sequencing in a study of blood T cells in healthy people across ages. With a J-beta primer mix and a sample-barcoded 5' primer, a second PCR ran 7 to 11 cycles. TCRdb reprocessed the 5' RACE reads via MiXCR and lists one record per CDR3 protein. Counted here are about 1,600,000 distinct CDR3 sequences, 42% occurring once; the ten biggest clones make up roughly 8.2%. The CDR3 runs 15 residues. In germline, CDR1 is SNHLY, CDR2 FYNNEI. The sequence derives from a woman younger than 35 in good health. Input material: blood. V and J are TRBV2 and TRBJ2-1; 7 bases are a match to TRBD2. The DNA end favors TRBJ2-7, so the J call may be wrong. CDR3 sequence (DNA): TGTGCCAGCAGTGAATGGCGGGGGATGAACGATGAGCAGTACTTC. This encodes CASSEWRGMNDEQYF.